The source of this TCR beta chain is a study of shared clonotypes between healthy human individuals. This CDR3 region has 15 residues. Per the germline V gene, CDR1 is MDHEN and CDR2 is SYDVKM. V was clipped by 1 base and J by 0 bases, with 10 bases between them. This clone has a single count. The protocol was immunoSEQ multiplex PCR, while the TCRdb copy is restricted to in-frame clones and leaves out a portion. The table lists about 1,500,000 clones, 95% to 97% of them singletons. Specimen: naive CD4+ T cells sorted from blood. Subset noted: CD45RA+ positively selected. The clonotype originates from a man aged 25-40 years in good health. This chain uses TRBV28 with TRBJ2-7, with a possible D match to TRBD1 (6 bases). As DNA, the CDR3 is TGTGCCAGCAGTTTATCAGGGGTCCCCTCCTACGAGCAGTACTTC. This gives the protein CASSLSGVPSYEQYF.